This TCR beta chain was sequenced for a study of early T cells in non-severe SARS-CoV-2 infection. The wider study: The study sequenced bulk RNA from unsorted whole blood, with chains unpaired.

Separate cDNA molecules each had unique molecular identifiers attached to them. TCRdb reprocessed the 5' RACE reads via MiXCR and lists one record per CDR3 protein. The table shows some 71,000 distinct CDR3 sequences, with more than 9.5% occurring only once. This clonotype has ten or more counts. Its antigen remains unknown. Study-level findings and limits: CD4 and private specificities were missed by VDJdb matching, which favored anti-spike CD8 responses.

The source is an adult who was a healthcare worker with PCR-confirmed SARS-CoV-2 infection or an uninfected control (not recorded which). The sequenced sample was whole blood, obtained at baseline.

In DNA form, the CDR3 reads TGTGCCAGCAGTTCGGGACCTCTCACTGGAAACACCATATATTTT. This encodes CASSSGPLTGNTIYF. This chain links TRBV12-3 or TRBV12-4 with TRBJ1-3; maybe TRBD1 (5 bases). The CDR3 is 15 amino acids. Trimming took 4 bases from V and 2 from J, leaving 12 bases between them.